Each of the 15 T cell receptor beta chains below was sequenced from the same sample in a study of T cell repertoires in cytomegalovirus infection. MiXCR was run by TCRdb on the reads, yielding one entry per CDR3 protein. The sample has 250,000 to 300,000 distinct CDR3 sequences, roughly an eighth seen once; the top ten hold 8.8%. What was sequenced was PBMCs. The receptors stem from a human donor in good health (CMV status not recorded). Some clones in this sample may be carry-over from other donors' samples.

The sample holds a few counts of this clonotype. The chain uses TRBV5-6 and TRBJ2-7; 11 positions match TRBD2. CDR1 and CDR2 (germline): SGHDT, YYEEEE. V shed 0 bases, J shed 2 bases, and the junction held 4 bases outside the gene matches. The CDR3 sequence is 16 residues long. The CDR3 sequence: CASSLATSGVPYEQYF. CDR3 coding DNA: TGTGCCAGCAGCTTGGCGACTAGCGGGGTCCCCTACGAGCAGTACTTC.

This clonotype was picked up many times. The rearrangement joins TRBV7-9 to TRBJ2-5, with 7 bases lining up with TRBD1. Germline V lookup: CDR1 SEHNR, CDR2 FQNEAQ (reference sequence). V lost 5 bases to trimming and J lost 7 bases; unmatched junction nucleotides: 10. The CDR3 covers 14 residues. Here the CDR3 DNA reads TGTGCCAGCAGCCCATCGGGGACAGTAGGGACCCAGTACTTC. Its translation: CASSPSGTVGTQYF.

The V call is TRBV7-9, the J call TRBJ2-7, with D hard to call. The CDR3 is 12 residues long. V lost 5 bases and J lost 7, with 12 bases in between. Germline CDR1 reads SEHNR; CDR2 reads FQNEAQ (reference sequence). The CDR3 DNA sequence: TGTGCCAGCAGCCCAGTGTCTCTGGAGCAGTACTTC. Translated, it gives CASSPVSLEQYF.

This clonotype was detected a few times. V gene TRBV4-1 combines with J gene TRBJ2-1; D gene ambiguous. Germline V lookup: CDR1 MGHRA, CDR2 YSYEKL. The CDR3 consists of 18 residues. V dropped 0 bases and J dropped 3 bases, with 18 bases sitting between them. The CDR3 is CASSQDLLAGPYYNEQFF. The CDR3 nucleotides are TGCGCCAGCAGCCAAGATCTCTTAGCTGGCCCCTACTACAATGAGCAGTTCTTC.

In its sample, this clonotype was seen many times. V gene TRBV7-8 combines with J gene TRBJ2-5, with D perhaps TRBD1 (5 bases). The V gene's germline CDR1 is SGHVS and CDR2 FQNEAQ. Trimming removed 1 base from V and 4 bases from J, with 10 bases in between. CDR3 length: 14 residues. CDR3 nucleotides: TGTGCCAGCAGCTTAGATTGGGGCAGAGAGACCCAGTACTTC. Residues: CASSLDWGRETQYF.

There are a few counts of this clonotype. The chain is built from TRBV6-5 and TRBJ2-2, with 10 bases that match TRBD1. V shed 7 bases, J shed 3 bases, and the junction held 11 bases outside the gene matches. Germline lookup yields CDR1 MNHEY and CDR2 SVGAGI. The CDR3 spans 17 residues. The CDR3 coding sequence is TGTGCCAGCACTAAAAGCGGGACAGGGGTTCACACCGGGGAGCTGTTTTTT. It specifies CASTKSGTGVHTGELFF.

This clonotype was detected ten times or more. The CDR3: CASSLSGSKETQYF. The DNA of the CDR3 is TGTGCCAGCAGCTTAAGCGGGAGTAAAGAGACCCAGTACTTC. This sequence joins TRBV7-2 and TRBJ2-5; TRBD2 aligns across 8 bases. After removal of 2 bases from V and 3 bases from J, the junction contained 2 bases not matched to a gene. In germline, CDR1 is SGHTA, CDR2 FQGNSA. There are 14 residues in the CDR3.

This clonotype showed up many times. CDR3 nucleotides: TGTGCCAGCGCGGGAGGGACAGGGGCCAAAAACATTCAGTACTTC. The encoded protein is CASAGGTGAKNIQYF. The V call is TRBV6-1, the J call TRBJ2-4; perhaps D is TRBD1 or TRBD2 (9 bases each). The CDR3 runs 15 residues. Germline V gene data show CDR1 as MNHNS and CDR2 as SASEGT. V was shortened by 8 bases and J by 1 base, with 15 bases between the two germline ends.

This clonotype was seen more than once but under ten times. This rearrangement joins TRBV20-1 to TRBJ1-1; TRBD1 might be the D (5 bases). The CDR3 has 15 residues. Germline V gene data show CDR1 as DFQATT and CDR2 as SNEGSKA (reference sequence). V was shortened by 2 bases and J by 6 bases, with 19 bases between the two germline ends. In DNA form, the CDR3 reads TGCAGTGCTAGATCGGGGCCCCAGCCGGGGGCTGAAGCTTTCTTT. Amino acid sequence: CSARSGPQPGAEAFF.

This chain uses TRBV9 with TRBJ2-3; 15 nucleotides agree with TRBD2. Germline V lookup: CDR1 SGDLS, CDR2 YYNGEE. The CDR3 consists of 17 residues. Trimming at V came to 2 bases and at J to 3 bases, leaving 4 bases not matched to a gene. CDR3 protein: CASSVLGLAGGTDTQYF. CDR3 DNA sequence: TGTGCCAGCAGCGTTTTGGGACTAGCGGGAGGAACAGATACGCAGTATTTT.

This clonotype was detected only once. The gene calls are TRBV6-5 and TRBJ1-5, with a tentative D call TRBD1 (5 bases). From germline, CDR1 is MNHEY and CDR2 SVGAGI. CDR3 length: 17 amino acids. The germline V and J ends were trimmed by 6 bases and 0 bases, with 18 bases remaining between them. The CDR3, as DNA: TGTGCCAGCAGCCTTACGGGACGTTCAAGTAGCAATCAGCCCCAGCATTTT. This codes for CASSLTGRSSSNQPQHF.

This clonotype was detected ten times or more. The V and J genes are TRBV7-6 and TRBJ2-7; TRBD2 is a possible D gene (5 bases). Trimming took off 4 bases at V and 1 base at J, with 20 bases between the two ends. The CDR3 length is 17 residues. Germline V gene data show CDR1 as SGHVS and CDR2 as FNYEAQ. CDR3 DNA sequence: TGTGCCAGCAGCTCTCAAATGGGCGGGCTACGATCCTACGAGCAGTACTTC. It translates to CASSSQMGGLRSYEQYF.

This clonotype was recorded at least ten times. V gene TRBV7-9 combines with J gene TRBJ2-5; D is ambiguous. There are 12 residues in the CDR3. Trimming stripped 6 bases from V and 5 bases from J, with 10 bases between. Germline assignment: CDR1 SEHNR and CDR2 FQNEAQ (reference sequence). The CDR3 reads CASSFKEETQYF. CDR3 nucleotides: TGTGCCAGCAGTTTCAAAGAGGAGACCCAGTACTTC.

The rearrangement joins TRBV6-2 or TRBV6-3 to TRBJ2-7; D uncertain. V was cut by 2 bases and J by 0 bases, with 8 bases left in between. From germline, CDR1 is MNHEY and CDR2 SVGEGT. The CDR3 runs 14 residues. The DNA for the CDR3 is TGTGCCAGCAGTTACGTCGGTGACTCCTACGAGCAGTACTTC. Protein: CASSYVGDSYEQYF.

V and J are TRBV29-1 and TRBJ1-2, with D hard to call. Germline V gives CDR1 SQVTM, CDR2 ANQGSEA. The CDR3 spans 9 residues. The V gene lost 5 bases and the J gene lost 10 bases, with 8 bases spanning the gap. The CDR3 DNA is TGCAGCGTTTCCCCTTTCTACACCTTC. Translation: CSVSPFYTF.